The 26 T cell receptor beta chains below come from one sample, sequenced in a study of blood T cell repertoires in COVID-19. Here immunoSEQ multiplex PCR was the method, and the copy in TCRdb shows in-frame clones only, minus some. The sample carries around 170,000 clones, approximately 88% recorded once. Sample: peripheral blood. The receptors were gathered from a woman aged 60-70 years with acute or convalescent COVID-19.

The rearrangement uses TRBV9 and TRBJ2-1, with TRBD1 identical over 8 bases. V dropped 3 bases and J dropped 7; count of bases not matched to a gene: 9. The CDR3 is 15 residues long. Looked up from germline, CDR1 is SGDLS and CDR2 is YYNGEE. CDR3 bases: TGTGCCAGCAGCGCCTCCGGGACAGGAGGTAATGAGCAGTTCTTC. Translating it yields CASSASGTGGNEQFF. The entire variable domain, with the rest obtained from reference TRBV9 and TRBJ2-1, is as follows: DSGVTQTPKHLITATGQRVTLRCSPRSGDLSVYWYQQSLDQGLQFLIQYYNGEERAKGNILERFSAQQFPDLHSELNLSSLELGDSALYFCASSASGTGGNEQFFGPGTRLTVL.

The chain recombines TRBV6-1 with TRBJ2-7, with TRBD2 matching over 7 bases. This CDR3 has 15 amino acids. J gave up 2 bases and V 1 base, and 5 bases lay outside the gene matches. Germline V gene data show CDR1 as MNHNS and CDR2 as SASEGT. The CDR3 loop reads CASSEESGTPYEQYF. The CDR3 region has the DNA TGTGCCAGCAGTGAAGAAAGCGGGACCCCCTACGAGCAGTACTTC.

The genes are TRBV15 and TRBJ2-7, with D maybe TRBD2 (6 bases). Trimming cost V 0 bases and J 5 bases, with 17 bases left between them. Per germline, CDR1 LNHNV and CDR2 YYDKDF (reference sequence). CDR3 length: 16 amino acids. This CDR3 is CATSRDRLVSRDEQYF. CDR3 in DNA: TGTGCCACCAGCAGAGATCGACTAGTTAGTCGGGACGAGCAGTACTTC.

The chain has TRBV5-1 and TRBJ2-7; 16 nucleotides line up with TRBD2. The CDR3 runs 17 residues. Germline loops: CDR1 SGHRS, CDR2 YFSETQ. J gave up 5 bases and V 4 bases, and 9 bases lay outside the gene matches. CDR3 DNA: TGCGCCAGCAGCCTGGGACTAGCGGGGGGGCCGCGGGACGAGCAGTACTTC. Its protein product is CASSLGLAGGPRDEQYF.

The genes are TRBV10-1 and TRBJ1-5; 8 bases line up with TRBD1. The V segment lost 2 bases and the J segment 0 bases; nucleotides outside the gene matches: 0. Per germline, CDR1 WNHNN and CDR2 SYGVQD (reference sequence). The CDR3 totals 15 residues. This CDR3 reads CASSEGQGSNQPQHF. CDR3 in DNA: TGCGCCAGCAGTGAGGGACAGGGTAGCAATCAGCCCCAGCATTTT.

The chain couples TRBV7-2 to TRBJ1-1; D remains ambiguous. The CDR3 is made up of 12 amino acids. The germline V and J ends were trimmed by 1 base and 7 bases, with 7 bases remaining between them. Looked up from germline, CDR1 is SGHTA and CDR2 is FQGNSA. The CDR3 loop is CASSLEYSEAFF. CDR3 nucleotides: TGTGCCAGCAGCTTAGAGTATAGTGAAGCTTTCTTT.

The chain joins TRBV10-2 to TRBJ1-1; 7 bases fit TRBD1. Losses at the gene ends were 3 bases for V and 3 bases for J; bases not matched to a gene: 4. Per germline, CDR1 WSHSY and CDR2 SAAADI. The CDR3 contains 14 residues. CDR3 nucleotides: TGCGCCAGCAGTGAAGGGGGCAGTTACACTGAAGCTTTCTTT. Translating it yields CASSEGGSYTEAFF.

This chain links TRBV28 with TRBJ2-2, with TRBD1 identical over 12 bases. Trimming cost V 1 base and J 6 bases; bases outside gene matches: 3. In germline, CDR1 is MDHEN, CDR2 SYDVKM. The CDR3 length is 16 residues. CDR3 DNA: TGTGCCAGCAGTTTATACGGGACAGGGGGCCCCGGGGAGCTGTTTTTT. Residues: CASSLYGTGGPGELFF.

V is TRBV19 and J is TRBJ2-1; possible D gene TRBD1, 6 bases. The CDR3 runs to 16 residues. Germline V lookup: CDR1 LNHDA, CDR2 SQIVND (reference sequence). Trimming removed 5 bases at V and 4 bases at J, with 18 bases between. CDR3 sequence reads: CASSPLGRGQYNEQFF. The CDR3, as DNA: TGTGCCAGTAGTCCACTAGGCAGGGGCCAATACAATGAGCAGTTCTTC.

The chain recombines TRBV5-6 with TRBJ1-2; D unresolved. Germline-derived CDR1 and CDR2 are SGHDT and YYEEEE. V was trimmed by 6 bases and J by 2 bases, leaving 5 bases between them. The CDR3 is 11 amino acids. CDR3 sequence: CASKRNYGYTF. The CDR3 nucleotides are TGTGCCAGCAAGAGGAACTATGGCTACACCTTC. The whole variable domain, filled in from reference TRBV5-6 and TRBJ1-2, reads DAGVTQSPTHLIKTRGQQVTLRCSPKSGHDTVSWYQQALGQGPQFIFQYYEEEERQRGNFPDRFSGHQFPNYSSELNVNALLLGDSALYLCASKRNYGYTFGSGTRLTVV.

The chain is built from TRBV6-5 and TRBJ1-4, with 10 nucleotides matching TRBD1. The junction had 4 bases not matched to a gene; V was cut back by 2 bases and J by 7 bases. CDR3 length: 15 residues. The germline CDR1 and CDR2 sequences are MNHEY and SVGAGI. The DNA for the CDR3 is TGTGCCAGCAGTTACGCCGGGACAGGGGCTGAAAAACTGTTTTTT. As protein: CASSYAGTGAEKLFF.

This clone has only a few counts. The chain joins TRBV7-2 to TRBJ2-3, with 12 bases lining up with TRBD2. The CDR3 totals 16 residues. J lost 6 bases, V lost 1 base, and 5 bases had no gene match. Per the germline V gene, CDR1 is SGHTA and CDR2 is FQGNSA. CDR3 DNA: TGTGCCAGCAGCTTAGGGCTAGCGGGGGGGCTCGATACGCAGTATTTT. Protein sequence: CASSLGLAGGLDTQYF.

The J gene is TRBJ2-5, the V gene TRBV6-2 or TRBV6-3; D possibly corresponds to TRBD1 (5 bases). V was pared by 5 bases and J by 1 base, with 20 bases between. This CDR3 has 17 residues. Germline CDR1 is MNHEY and CDR2 is SVGEGT. CDR3 sequence reads: CASSPWGPRQTQETQYF. CDR3 DNA sequence: TGTGCCAGCAGTCCGTGGGGCCCTCGACAGACCCAAGAGACCCAGTACTTC.

This clone was detected ten times or more. V gene TRBV28 combines with J gene TRBJ1-2; D gene unclear. The germline CDR1 and CDR2 sequences are MDHEN and SYDVKM. The CDR3 spans 14 residues. The V gene lost 3 bases and the J gene lost 3 bases, with 11 bases spanning the gap. CDR3 residues: CASSFFLRDYGYTF. The DNA of the CDR3 is TGTGCCAGCAGTTTTTTCCTGAGGGACTATGGCTACACCTTC.

This clone was counted a single time. The chain uses TRBV7-9 and TRBJ2-1; 7 positions agree with TRBD1. This CDR3 contains 16 residues. Germline V lookup: CDR1 SEHNR, CDR2 FQNEAQ (reference sequence). Unmatched junction bases numbered 19, after V lost 7 bases and J lost 10 bases. DNA for the CDR3: TGTGCCAGCATTGGACAGGCCCTTATTTTAGGAGCGGAGCAGTTCTTC. Protein sequence: CASIGQALILGAEQFF. Full variable domain (missing parts from reference TRBV7-9 and TRBJ2-1): DTGVSQNPRHKITKRGQNVTFRCDPISEHNRLYWYRQTLGQGPEFLTYFQNEAQLEKSRLLSDRFSAERPKGSFSTLEIQRTEQGDSAMYLCASIGQALILGAEQFFGPGTRLTVL.

The V gene is TRBV3-1 (or the pseudogene TRBV3-2), the J gene TRBJ2-7; D gene uncertain. The germline V and J ends were trimmed by 0 bases and 4 bases, with 7 bases remaining between them. CDR1 is LGHDT, CDR2 YNNKEL, per germline (reference sequence). This CDR3 is 13 amino acids long. The CDR3 sequence is CASSQESRYEQYF. CDR3 DNA sequence: TGTGCCAGCAGCCAAGAGTCGAGGTACGAGCAGTACTTC.

The genes are TRBV5-5 and TRBJ1-2; D might be TRBD1 (6 bases). Germline CDR1 and CDR2: SGHKS and YYEKEE (reference sequence). The CDR3 sequence is 17 residues long. The ends were cut back, 4 bases at V and 1 base at J, with 20 bases in the middle. The CDR3 loop is CASSRVTGRGDNYGYTF. In DNA, the CDR3 is TGTGCCAGCAGCCGGGTTACAGGGAGGGGTGATAACTATGGCTACACCTTC.

The V gene is TRBV18, the J gene TRBJ2-5; 8 bases line up with TRBD2. Germline V lookup: CDR1 KGHSH, CDR2 LQKENI. The trim removed 1 base at V and 3 bases at J, leaving 4 bases unmatched. The CDR3 is 15 amino acids. Here the CDR3 DNA reads TGTGCCAGCTCACCACTTACCGGGGGGGAAGAGACCCAGTACTTC. Translated: CASSPLTGGEETQYF.

This clone was detected only once. The chain employs TRBV5-6 and TRBJ1-6; TRBD1 might be the D (6 bases). The V end was cut by 0 bases, the J end by 6 bases, with 10 bases between. The length of the CDR3 is 15 residues. Germline CDR1 reads SGHDT; CDR2 reads YYEEEE. The CDR3 nucleotides are TGTGCCAGCAGCTTGGAGGCCAGGGGTAATTCACCCCTCCACTTT. Translated, it gives CASSLEARGNSPLHF.

This clone was seen once. This rearrangement joins TRBV27 to TRBJ2-7, with 7 positions matching TRBD1. CDR1 is MNHEY and CDR2 is SMNVEV in the germline V gene (reference sequence). CDR3 length: 13 residues. V lost 6 bases to trimming and J lost 2 bases; unmatched junction nucleotides: 4. The CDR3 reads CASSRTGAYEQYF. CDR3 nucleotides: TGTGCCAGCAGCCGGACAGGAGCCTACGAGCAGTACTTC.

On this clone: Other DNA sequences in this specimen translate into the identical CDR3. This chain uses TRBV24-1 with TRBJ1-2; D remains unclear. Germline loops: CDR1 KGHDR, CDR2 SFDVKD. Trimming took 4 bases from V and 7 from J, leaving 9 bases between them. The CDR3 loop spans 12 amino acids. CDR3 coding DNA: TGTGCCACCAGTGACTTCACGGGTGGCTACACCTTC. This encodes CATSDFTGGYTF.

CDR3 nucleotide sequence: TGTGCCAGCAGATCCAGGGGGAGAGATGGCTACACCTTC. Its translation: CASRSRGRDGYTF. The rearrangement uses TRBV28 and TRBJ1-2; 7 nucleotides line up with TRBD1. J gave up 6 bases and V 6 bases, and 7 bases lay outside the gene matches. Germline assignment: CDR1 MDHEN and CDR2 SYDVKM. The CDR3 loop spans 13 amino acids.

This clone was observed once. The DNA for the CDR3 is TGTGCCAGCAGCTTTCGGCAGGGAGGACTCTATGGCTACACCTTC. Protein product: CASSFRQGGLYGYTF. The V call is TRBV5-6, the J call TRBJ1-2, with D tentatively TRBD1 (5 bases). CDR1 is SGHDT, CDR2 YYEEEE, per germline. V gave up 2 bases and J gave up 4 bases, with 15 bases separating them. The CDR3 loop spans 15 amino acids. Full variable domain (remainder filled in from reference TRBV5-6 and TRBJ1-2): DAGVTQSPTHLIKTRGQQVTLRCSPKSGHDTVSWYQQALGQGPQFIFQYYEEEERQRGNFPDRFSGHQFPNYSSELNVNALLLGDSALYLCASSFRQGGLYGYTFGSGTRLTVV.

V usage is TRBV4-3 and J usage is TRBJ2-3, with TRBD2 identical over 7 bases. Trimming cost V 1 base and J 2 bases; bases outside gene matches: 3. CDR1 and CDR2 (germline): LGHNA, YSLEER. The CDR3 extends over 15 amino acids. CDR3 protein: CASSQAGRPTDTQYF. CDR3 nucleotides: TGCGCCAGCAGCCAAGCCGGGAGGCCCACAGATACGCAGTATTTT.

This clone was observed a single time. This sequence joins TRBV4-2 and TRBJ2-3; 7 bases map to TRBD1. V trimming: 1 base; J trimming: 2 bases; junction bases outside the gene matches: 6. The germline V gene has CDR1 LGHNA and CDR2 YNFKEQ. The CDR3 extends over 16 amino acids. The CDR3 coding sequence is TGTGCCAGCAGCCAAGGGACAGGCGTCCTCACAGATACGCAGTATTTT. It codes for CASSQGTGVLTDTQYF.

The chain couples TRBV27 to TRBJ2-7, with 9 bases fitting TRBD1. Germline V lookup: CDR1 MNHEY, CDR2 SMNVEV (reference sequence). The CDR3 length is 14 residues. V lost 1 base to trimming and J lost 6 bases; unmatched junction nucleotides: 4. CDR3 bases: TGTGCCAGCAGTTTATGGGACAGGGCCTCCGAGCAGTACTTC. Amino acids: CASSLWDRASEQYF.